Each of the 21 T cell receptor beta chains below was sequenced from the same sample in a study of OX40 agonist ivuxolimab in advanced cancers. Only in-frame clones appear in the TCRdb table, and some are missing; sequencing was by immunoSEQ multiplex PCR. The table records roughly 76,000 clones, approximately 85% of them present only once. Sequenced material: CD4+ or CD8+ T cells sorted from blood, taken in a trial of the OX40 agonist ivuxolimab. These receptor sequences come from an adult with an advanced solid tumor such as melanoma, head and neck, liver or kidney cancer.

The rearrangement uses TRBV20-1 and TRBJ1-1; D gene unclear. There are 11 residues in the CDR3. CDR1 DFQATT and CDR2 SNEGSKA come from the germline V gene (reference sequence). The V end was cut by 4 bases, the J end by 2 bases, with 5 bases between. The CDR3 DNA reads as TGCAGTGCTATTCGCAACACTGAAGCTTTCTTT. Its translation: CSAIRNTEAFF.

The chain links TRBV4-1 to TRBJ1-5; the D is unclear. This CDR3 is built from 13 residues. The germline CDR1 and CDR2 sequences are MGHRA and YSYEKL. The V gene lost 0 bases and the J gene lost 7 bases, with 7 bases spanning the gap. The CDR3 reads CASSQEIYQPQHF. The CDR3 region has the DNA TGCGCCAGCAGCCAAGAAATTTACCAGCCCCAGCATTTT.

This clone was detected only once. The J gene is TRBJ2-1, the V gene TRBV4-1; the D gene is possibly TRBD2 (6 bases). CDR1 is MGHRA, CDR2 YSYEKL, per germline. Trimming stripped 6 bases from V and 4 bases from J, with 16 bases between. This CDR3 contains 15 residues. DNA of the CDR3: TGCGCCAGCAGACCCACGGCGGGGATATACAATGAGCAGTTCTTC. Amino acids: CASRPTAGIYNEQFF.

The V and J genes are TRBV6-1 and TRBJ1-2, with D unresolved. Germline CDR1 is MNHNS and CDR2 is SASEGT. Deletions cut 3 bases from V and 1 base from J, with 24 bases between. The CDR3 contains 19 residues. The CDR3 sequence: CASSDNPSLFMELNYGYTF. CDR3 DNA: TGTGCCAGCAGTGATAATCCCTCCCTGTTTATGGAGCTTAACTATGGCTACACCTTC.

This chain joins TRBV18 and TRBJ2-1; 9 bases agree with TRBD1. Germline lookup yields CDR1 KGHSH and CDR2 LQKENI. This CDR3 contains 14 residues. The ends lost 5 bases at V and 9 bases at J; junction bases unmatched: 8. This CDR3 reads CASSVGTGIGEQFF. CDR3 in DNA: TGTGCCAGCTCAGTAGGGACAGGGATAGGTGAGCAGTTCTTC.

The gene calls are TRBV7-9 and TRBJ1-1; D perhaps matches TRBD1 (5 bases). CDR1 SEHNR and CDR2 FQNEAQ come from the germline V gene (reference sequence). V lost 1 base and J 6 bases, leaving 15 bases between the germline ends. CDR3 size: 15 residues. The CDR3 sequence is CASSLGGVEGAEAFF. DNA for the CDR3: TGTGCCAGCAGCTTAGGGGGGGTGGAGGGAGCTGAAGCTTTCTTT.

This chain uses TRBV2 with TRBJ2-2, with a weak D call TRBD1 (7 bases). In germline, CDR1 is SNHLY, CDR2 FYNNEI. The V end lost 3 bases, the J end lost 5 bases, and 13 bases lay between the germline ends. The CDR3 length is 15 residues. CDR3 region: CASSEGGTATGELFF. CDR3 DNA: TGTGCCAGCAGTGAGGGCGGGACAGCTACCGGGGAGCTGTTTTTT. Full variable domain (remainder filled in from reference TRBV2 and TRBJ2-2): EPEVTQTPSHQVTQMGQEVILRCVPISNHLYFYWYRQILGQKVEFLVSFYNNEISEKSEIFDDQFSVERPDGSNFTLKIRSTKLEDSAMYFCASSEGGTATGELFFGEGSRLTVL.

In the case of this clone: A far more abundant clone sits one base away, making this likely a read error. The same CDR3 arises from other DNA sequences in this sample as well. This chain uses TRBV7-2 with TRBJ1-5; D is ambiguous. Germline V gene sequence: CDR1 SGHTA, CDR2 FQGNSA. There are 12 residues in the CDR3. Trimming cost V 1 base and J 4 bases, with 2 bases left between them. CDR3 coding DNA: TGTGCCAGCAGCTTAGGAAATCAGCCCCAGCATTTT. Protein sequence: CASSLGNQPQHF. The complete variable domain, with remaining parts taken from reference TRBV7-2 and TRBJ1-5, reads GAGVSQSPSNKVTEKGKDVELRCDPISGHTALYWYRQSLGQGLEFLIYFQGNSAPDKSGLPSDRFSAERTGGSVSTLTIQRTQQEDSAVYLCASSLGNQPQHFGDGTRLSIL.

CDR3 sequence (DNA): TGCGCCAGCAGCTTTAGTGGGAGGGCCCCAGATACGCAGTATTTT. Amino acids: CASSFSGRAPDTQYF. The chain is built from TRBV5-1 and TRBJ2-3; the match to TRBD2 covers 7 bases. The ends lost 2 bases at V and 4 bases at J; junction bases unmatched: 7. The V gene's germline CDR1 is SGHRS and CDR2 YFSETQ. The CDR3 has 15 amino acids.

This clone has a single count. The chain links TRBV7-9 to TRBJ1-4; the D is unclear. Germline values: CDR1 SEHNR, CDR2 FQNEAQ (reference sequence). This CDR3 comprises 17 residues. Trimming stripped 0 bases from V and 2 bases from J, with 13 bases between. The CDR3 loop reads CASSLARGGYTNEKLFF. The CDR3 DNA reads TGTGCCAGCAGCTTAGCGCGAGGTGGTTACACTAATGAAAAACTGTTTTTT.

This rearrangement joins TRBV4-1 to TRBJ2-7, with D perhaps TRBD1 (5 bases). This CDR3 contains 16 residues. Germline-derived CDR1 and CDR2 are MGHRA and YSYEKL. V gave up 3 bases and J gave up 2 bases, with 17 bases separating them. The CDR3 region is CASSQTLQGLTYEQYF. DNA for the CDR3: TGCGCCAGCAGCCAGACCCTGCAGGGATTAACCTACGAGCAGTACTTC.

This clone was detected once. The chain recombines TRBV7-9 with TRBJ1-6; 8 bases are a match to TRBD1. This CDR3 is 16 amino acids long. Germline V CDR1 and CDR2: SEHNR, FQNEAQ (reference sequence). Unmatched junction bases numbered 8, after V lost 5 bases and J lost 5 bases. CDR3 nucleotide sequence: TGTGCCAGCAGCCGTGACAGGGGATCTAATAATTCACCCCTCCACTTT. It specifies CASSRDRGSNNSPLHF.

The V call is TRBV7-3, the J call TRBJ2-7; D ambiguous. The CDR3 loop spans 14 amino acids. V was shortened by 5 bases and J by 4 bases, with 15 bases between the two germline ends. Germline CDR1 is SGHTA and CDR2 is FQGTGA. Here the CDR3 reads CASSPTHRSYEQYF. Written as DNA, the CDR3 is TGTGCCAGCAGCCCGACCCACAGATCGTACGAGCAGTACTTC.

This clone was observed a handful of times. The chain uses TRBV7-2 and TRBJ2-1; D may be TRBD2 (5 bases). CDR1 SGHTA and CDR2 FQGNSA come from the germline V gene. Trimming left V 1 base short and J 3 bases short, with 10 bases between. The CDR3 extends over 15 amino acids. In DNA form, the CDR3 reads TGTGCCAGCAGCTTAGGAGCGGCGAGCTACAATGAGCAGTTCTTC. This gives the protein CASSLGAASYNEQFF.

As DNA, the CDR3 is TGCAGCGTTGCCGGCCTACAGGGGACGGCCTCCGAGCAGTACTTC. Its protein is CSVAGLQGTASEQYF. The V and J genes are TRBV29-1 and TRBJ2-7; 7 bases line up with TRBD1. CDR1 and CDR2 (germline): SQVTM, ANQGSEA. This CDR3 has 15 amino acids. V shed 4 bases and J 6 bases; nucleotides not matched to a gene: 15.

The chain links TRBV5-1 to TRBJ1-2; D possibly corresponds to TRBD1 (6 bases). The V and J ends lost 5 bases and 0 bases respectively, with 17 bases between them. The germline V gene encodes CDR1 SGHRS and CDR2 YFSETQ. The CDR3 covers 16 residues. The CDR3 protein is CASRLGTIITNYGYTF. Written as DNA, the CDR3 is TGCGCCAGCAGACTCGGGACAATTATTACTAACTATGGCTACACCTTC.

This chain's CDR3 is CASSPYLQGGGYTF. CDR3 bases: TGTGCCAGCAGTCCGTACCTCCAGGGGGGGGGCTACACCTTC. This chain joins TRBV6-6 and TRBJ1-2; 7 nucleotides agree with TRBD1. Germline assignment: CDR1 MNHNY and CDR2 SVGAGI (reference sequence). This CDR3 spans 14 amino acids. Unmatched junction bases numbered 11, after V lost 5 bases and J lost 8 bases.

The chain uses TRBV2 and TRBJ1-2; D is unclear. CDR1 and CDR2 (germline): SNHLY, FYNNEI. The CDR3 consists of 11 residues. The V gene lost 6 bases and the J gene lost 4 bases, with 6 bases spanning the gap. DNA of the CDR3: TGTGCCAGCAGCCTGTTCTATGGCTACACCTTC. Its protein product is CASSLFYGYTF.

This chain links TRBV5-6 with TRBJ1-5, with a possible D match to TRBD1 (5 bases). Germline assignment: CDR1 SGHDT and CDR2 YYEEEE. The CDR3 is made up of 14 amino acids. V was clipped by 1 base and J by 0 bases, with 5 bases between them. The CDR3 is CASSLRGSNQPQHF. In DNA form, the CDR3 reads TGTGCCAGCAGCTTGAGGGGTAGCAATCAGCCCCAGCATTTT.

The chain recombines TRBV6-5 with TRBJ2-7; D is uncertain. This CDR3 is built from 11 residues. Germline assignment: CDR1 MNHEY and CDR2 SVGAGI. V was shortened by 5 bases and J by 7 bases, with 9 bases between the two germline ends. The CDR3 reads CASSMGWEQYF. CDR3 bases: TGTGCCAGCAGTATGGGGTGGGAGCAGTACTTC.

This sequence joins TRBV27 and TRBJ1-2, with 7 bases aligning to TRBD1. The V gene end was trimmed by 3 bases and the J gene end by 2 bases; junction bases not matched to a gene: 12. Germline V gene sequence: CDR1 MNHEY, CDR2 SMNVEV (reference sequence). This CDR3 comprises 17 residues. The CDR3 is CASSFRDLQGRNYGYTF. CDR3 DNA: TGTGCCAGCAGTTTCCGCGATCTACAGGGGAGAAACTATGGCTACACCTTC.